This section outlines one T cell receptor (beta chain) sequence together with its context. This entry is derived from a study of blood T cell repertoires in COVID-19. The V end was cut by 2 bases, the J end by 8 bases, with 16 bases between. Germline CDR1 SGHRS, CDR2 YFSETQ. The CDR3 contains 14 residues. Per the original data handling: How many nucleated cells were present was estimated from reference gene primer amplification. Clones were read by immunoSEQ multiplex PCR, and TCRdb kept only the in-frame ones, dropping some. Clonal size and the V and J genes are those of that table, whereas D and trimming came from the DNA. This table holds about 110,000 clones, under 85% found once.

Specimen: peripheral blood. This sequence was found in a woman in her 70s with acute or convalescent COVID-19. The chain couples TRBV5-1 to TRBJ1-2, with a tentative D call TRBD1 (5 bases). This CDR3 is CASSFIDSLSGYTF. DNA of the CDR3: TGCGCCAGCAGCTTTATTGACAGCCTCTCCGGCTACACCTTC.